The clone carrying this T cell receptor (beta chain) was recorded a few times. This sample was included in a study of PD-L1 blockade in urothelial cancer. Sequenced by immunoSEQ multiplex PCR; TCRdb stores in-frame clones only, minus some. Of 50,000 to 75,000 clones in the sample, about 81% are singletons; the top ten hold around 1.6%. Germline CDR1 SGHDN, CDR2 FVKESK. Between the trimmed V and J ends, which lost 4 bases and 8 bases, there was a span of 17 bases. CDR3 length: 14 residues. Described time point: pretreatment peripheral blood. The starting material was PBMCs, obtained around atezolizumab (anti-PD-L1) treatment. This TCR was recovered from a man aged 65 to 79 with urothelial cancer. The V call is TRBV14, the J call TRBJ1-2; no definite D call. This CDR3 reads CASSREAWGDGYTF. In DNA, the CDR3 is TGTGCCAGCAGCCGAGAGGCCTGGGGAGACGGCTACACCTTC.